The 28 T cell receptor beta chains below come from one sample, sequenced in a study of OX40 agonist ivuxolimab in advanced cancers. The data were produced by immunoSEQ multiplex PCR, yet TCRdb's version contains in-frame clones alone and is incomplete. The sample carries roughly 35,000 clones, 81% recorded once. Sequencing used CD4+ or CD8+ T cells sorted from blood, obtained in a trial of the OX40 agonist ivuxolimab. The receptors were gathered from an adult with an advanced solid tumor such as melanoma, head and neck, liver or kidney cancer.

The V gene is TRBV10-2, the J gene TRBJ2-5; D is perhaps TRBD1 (6 bases). The J call may not be correct, given that the DNA end is closer to TRBJ2-7. Germline loops: CDR1 WSHSY, CDR2 SAAADI. The CDR3 extends over 15 amino acids. In DNA form, the CDR3 reads TGCGCCAGCAGTGAGAAGGTTGGGGGCAGCTACGAGCAGTACTTC. It specifies CASSEKVGGSYEQYF.

The chain recombines TRBV18 with TRBJ1-1; 7 positions match TRBD1. Germline V gives CDR1 KGHSH, CDR2 LQKENI. This CDR3 spans 18 amino acids. The trim removed 3 bases at V and 0 bases at J, leaving 13 bases unmatched. The CDR3 coding sequence is TGTGCCAGCTCACCCAGGGTGGGCTCCGGGACAGTGAACACTGAAGCTTTCTTT. This sequence encodes CASSPRVGSGTVNTEAFF. Full variable domain (rest looked up from reference TRBV18 and TRBJ1-1): NAGVMQNPRHLVRRRGQEARLRCSPMKGHSHVYWYRQLPEEGLKFMVYLQKENIIDESGMPKERFSAEFPKEGPSILRIQQVVRGDSAAYFCASSPRVGSGTVNTEAFFGQGTRLTVV.

J is TRBJ2-5 and V is TRBV6-1, with 11 nucleotides matching TRBD2. J gave up 7 bases and V 3 bases, and 4 bases lay outside the gene matches. Germline CDR1 MNHNS, CDR2 SASEGT. This CDR3 has 14 residues. CDR3 loop: CASSDSGGAWTQYF. The CDR3 bases are TGTGCCAGCAGTGATAGCGGGGGGGCCTGGACCCAGTACTTC.

The chain employs TRBV6-1 and TRBJ2-4; no clear D. V was trimmed by 3 bases and J by 0 bases, leaving 9 bases between them. The CDR3 has 15 residues. Germline V lookup: CDR1 MNHNS, CDR2 SASEGT. Here the CDR3 reads CASSDQGLAKNIQYF. CDR3 sequence (DNA): TGTGCCAGCAGTGATCAAGGGCTAGCCAAAAACATTCAGTACTTC.

This clone appeared a single time. This chain connects TRBV28 to TRBJ1-5, with no clear D. CDR3 size: 15 residues. Per the germline V gene, CDR1 is MDHEN and CDR2 is SYDVKM. V was pared by 5 bases and J by 2 bases, with 13 bases between. DNA of the CDR3: TGTGCCAGCAGTCCCTCCGGCAGCCGCAATCAGCCCCAGCATTTT. Protein: CASSPSGSRNQPQHF.

The rearrangement joins TRBV25-1 to TRBJ2-6; D is ambiguous. The V gene lost 7 bases and the J gene lost 0 bases, with 7 bases spanning the gap. Germline loops: CDR1 MGHDK, CDR2 SYGVNS. The CDR3 is 14 amino acids. The CDR3 DNA reads TGTGCCAGCAAACGGAGCTCTGGGGCCAACGTCCTGACTTTC. It codes for CASKRSSGANVLTF.

The chain is built from TRBV6-1 and TRBJ1-3, with a tentative D call TRBD1 (5 bases). The CDR3 consists of 13 residues. The V end was cut by 7 bases, the J end by 2 bases, with 9 bases between. Looked up from germline, CDR1 is MNHNS and CDR2 is SASEGT. The CDR3, as DNA: TGTGCCAGCATTGGGGGGACTGGAAACACCATATATTTT. Translated: CASIGGTGNTIYF.

This chain joins TRBV2 and TRBJ2-3; D not certain. CDR3 length equals 12 residues. CDR1 is SNHLY, CDR2 FYNNEI, per germline. Trimming took 8 bases from V and 0 from J, leaving 6 bases between them. The CDR3 sequence: CASLLSTDTQYF. CDR3 DNA sequence: TGTGCCAGCCTTTTAAGCACAGATACGCAGTATTTT.

The chain recombines TRBV15 with TRBJ1-2, with 8 bases that match TRBD1. There are 17 residues in the CDR3. With 3 bases clipped from V and 3 bases from J, the junction kept 12 bases outside the gene matches. In germline, CDR1 is LNHNV, CDR2 YYDKDF (reference sequence). CDR3 sequence reads: CATSREDRDRSHYGYTF. CDR3 bases: TGTGCCACCAGCAGGGAAGATCGGGACAGGTCTCACTATGGCTACACCTTC.

Details on this clone: This sample also contains other DNA sequences that code for the same CDR3. V is TRBV5-5 and J is TRBJ1-5, with 9 bases fitting TRBD1. The CDR3 has 16 amino acids. J lost 0 bases, V lost 4 bases, and 5 bases had no gene match. The V gene's germline CDR1 is SGHKS and CDR2 YYEKEE (reference sequence). As DNA, the CDR3 is TGTGCCAGCAGCCGGGACAGGGCAAATAGCAATCAGCCCCAGCATTTT. It yields the protein CASSRDRANSNQPQHF.

This chain joins TRBV28 and TRBJ2-5; 12 bases align to TRBD2. Per germline, CDR1 MDHEN and CDR2 SYDVKM. Germline trimming cut 6 bases from V and 3 bases from J; bases unmatched to any gene: 5. The CDR3 consists of 15 residues. CDR3 nucleotides: TGTGCCAGCAGCCCTTGGACTAGCGGGGAAGAGACCCAGTACTTC. Protein product: CASSPWTSGEETQYF.

The rearrangement uses TRBV28 and TRBJ1-6, with a tentative D call TRBD1 (6 bases). Germline values: CDR1 MDHEN, CDR2 SYDVKM. The CDR3 loop spans 17 amino acids. Trimming took 3 bases from V and 1 from J, leaving 13 bases between them. DNA for the CDR3: TGTGCCAGCAGTTTCCGGGCGAGGGGGTCCTATAATTCACCCCTCCACTTT. Protein sequence: CASSFRARGSYNSPLHF.

The rearrangement links TRBV5-4 to TRBJ2-7; 8 nucleotides line up with TRBD1. CDR1 and CDR2 from the germline V gene are SGHNT and YYREEE (reference sequence). CDR3 length equals 14 residues. Trimming cost V 1 base and J 7 bases; bases outside gene matches: 7. This chain's CDR3 is CASSLRQGAREQYF. For the CDR3, the DNA is TGTGCCAGCAGCTTGAGGCAGGGGGCACGGGAGCAGTACTTC. The full variable domain, rest sourced from reference TRBV5-4 and TRBJ2-7, is ETGVTQSPTHLIKTRGQQVTLRCSSQSGHNTVSWYQQALGQGPQFIFQYYREEENGRGNFPPRFSGLQFPNYSSELNVNALELDDSALYLCASSLRQGAREQYFGPGTRLTVT.

Notes on this clone: At one of its ends the junction is not consistent with the germline gene, which may arise from a read error. The chain carries TRBV7-3 and TRBJ2-6, with D perhaps TRBD1 or TRBD2 (5 bases each). The CDR3 totals 11 residues. Germline V lookup: CDR1 SGHTA, CDR2 FQGTGA. CDR3 nucleotide sequence: TGTGCCAGCAGCCCTGGACACGGACTCTATTTC. Encoded protein: CASSPGHGLYF.

V is TRBV2 and J is TRBJ2-7; no reliable D call. Germline V gene lookup returns CDR1 SNHLY and CDR2 FYNNEI. V gave up 2 bases and J gave up 1 base, with 9 bases separating them. The CDR3 is 14 amino acids. CDR3 sequence reads: CASSEYRFSYEQYF. CDR3 bases: TGTGCCAGCAGTGAATATAGGTTTTCCTACGAGCAGTACTTC.

The genes are TRBV7-9 and TRBJ2-5, with D possibly matching TRBD1 (7 bases). Per germline, CDR1 SEHNR and CDR2 FQNEAQ (reference sequence). Trimming cost V 1 base and J 13 bases, with 16 bases left between them. The CDR3 consists of 13 residues. CDR3 DNA: TGTGCCAGCAGCTTAGAAGGCAGGGGGACTTCGTACTTC. Translation: CASSLEGRGTSYF.

J is TRBJ2-5 and V is TRBV18; a possible D gene is TRBD1 (6 bases). Trimming took off 6 bases at V and 7 bases at J, with 18 bases between the two ends. Per the germline V gene, CDR1 is KGHSH and CDR2 is LQKENI. This CDR3 is built from 14 residues. The chain's CDR3 is CASSPPGQMGTQYF. In DNA form, the CDR3 reads TGTGCCAGCTCGCCTCCGGGACAAATGGGGACCCAGTACTTC. Full variable domain (missing parts from reference TRBV18 and TRBJ2-5): NAGVMQNPRHLVRRRGQEARLRCSPMKGHSHVYWYRQLPEEGLKFMVYLQKENIIDESGMPKERFSAEFPKEGPSILRIQQVVRGDSAAYFCASSPPGQMGTQYFGPGTRLLVL.

V usage is TRBV6-5 and J usage is TRBJ1-3; no clear D gene. This CDR3 contains 12 residues. V lost 7 bases and J 4 bases, leaving 8 bases between the germline ends. Germline CDR1 is MNHEY and CDR2 is SVGAGI. The CDR3 reads CASTLVGNTIYF. The CDR3 bases are TGTGCCAGCACTTTAGTCGGAAACACCATATATTTT.

The V gene is TRBV28, the J gene TRBJ1-5; 7 nucleotides agree with TRBD1. V shed 6 bases and J 1 base; nucleotides not matched to a gene: 6. Germline V gene sequence: CDR1 MDHEN, CDR2 SYDVKM. This CDR3 region has 15 residues. The DNA for the CDR3 is TGTGCCAGCAGACTTGGGACAGCAAGCAATCAGCCCCAGCATTTT. This codes for CASRLGTASNQPQHF.

This chain uses TRBV11-1 with TRBJ1-1; possible D gene TRBD1, 5 bases. In germline, CDR1 is SGHAT, CDR2 FQDESV (reference sequence). The CDR3 is made up of 13 amino acids. V was pared by 1 base and J by 5 bases, with 8 bases between. Written as DNA, the CDR3 is TGTGCCAGCAGCTTAGGGGGGGAGACTGAAGCTTTCTTT. Amino acid sequence: CASSLGGETEAFF.

This clone was counted a few times. The rearrangement joins TRBV6-7 to TRBJ2-7; D unclear. TRBV6-7 carries the ORF label, with uncertain function. There are 11 residues in the CDR3. V gave up 5 bases and J gave up 4 bases, with 6 bases separating them. The CDR3 region is CASSSPYEQYF. The CDR3 nucleotides read TGTGCCAGCAGTAGCCCGTACGAGCAGTACTTC.

The chain has TRBV28 and TRBJ1-5; D gene uncertain. Germline CDR1 is MDHEN and CDR2 is SYDVKM. Trimming removed 6 bases at V and 2 bases at J, with 8 bases between. CDR3 length: 13 residues. CDR3 loop: CASRSGGNQPQHF. CDR3 coding DNA: TGTGCCAGCAGGAGTGGGGGCAATCAGCCCCAGCATTTT.

The chain recombines TRBV25-1 with TRBJ2-7; D remains ambiguous. The CDR3 totals 15 residues. Trimming removed 3 bases at V and 2 bases at J, with 14 bases between. The germline V gene has CDR1 MGHDK and CDR2 SYGVNS. CDR3 bases: TGTGCCAGCAGTGATCTAGGCAAGGGCACCTACGAGCAGTACTTC. Translating it yields CASSDLGKGTYEQYF.

The chain recombines TRBV28 with TRBJ1-2, with no clear D. The CDR3 has 11 amino acids. CDR1 is MDHEN and CDR2 is SYDVKM in the germline V gene. The V and J ends lost 6 bases and 10 bases respectively, with 12 bases between them. For the CDR3, the DNA is TGTGCCAGCAGCTCGGACGACAACTACACCTTC. The encoded protein is CASSSDDNYTF.

The J gene is TRBJ1-1, the V gene TRBV6-1; D unclear. The germline V and J ends were trimmed by 8 bases and 1 base, with 11 bases remaining between them. The CDR3 extends over 13 amino acids. The germline V gene has CDR1 MNHNS and CDR2 SASEGT. The CDR3 nucleotides read TGTGCCAGCTTTCACTATCCGAACACTGAAGCTTTCTTT. Encoded protein: CASFHYPNTEAFF.

This rearrangement joins TRBV4-1 to TRBJ2-5; tentatively, D is TRBD2 (7 bases). The CDR3 is 17 amino acids. V gave up 0 bases and J gave up 5 bases, with 19 bases separating them. Germline CDR1 MGHRA, CDR2 YSYEKL. The CDR3 is CASSQDRGGSSGETQYF. The DNA for the CDR3 is TGCGCCAGCAGCCAAGACAGGGGAGGGAGTAGTGGCGAGACCCAGTACTTC.

With regard to this clone: In the same sample, other DNA sequences code for this CDR3. V gene TRBV27 combines with J gene TRBJ1-4; tentatively, D is TRBD1 (5 bases). The V gene's germline CDR1 is MNHEY and CDR2 SMNVEV (reference sequence). The CDR3 spans 13 residues. V was pared by 2 bases and J by 8 bases, with 9 bases between. CDR3 sequence reads: CASSLREGEKLFF. DNA for the CDR3: TGTGCCAGCAGTTTAAGGGAGGGGGAAAAACTGTTTTTT.

This clone was recorded a few times. This chain uses TRBV28 with TRBJ1-2; 9 bases fit TRBD1. This CDR3 contains 15 residues. CDR1 and CDR2 (germline): MDHEN, SYDVKM. V shed 4 bases and J 2 bases; nucleotides not matched to a gene: 5. The CDR3 coding sequence is TGTGCCAGCAGTTCCCGGGACAGGGCGAACTATGGCTACACCTTC. Translation gives CASSSRDRANYGYTF.